The entry below describes one T cell receptor beta chain. Its binding antigen is unknown. No much larger clone is present one base from it, and per-base qualities are unavailable. Collaborating institutions collected whole blood in K2EDTA tubes following their own protocols. For TCRbeta analysis, collaborators shipped samples in one of three forms: frozen whole blood, isolated PBMCs, or DNA extracted from either of those sample types. The data were taken from a study of blood T cell repertoires in COVID-19 (dated by TCRdb to about 2020). Regarding the study in general: The collaborator samples originated in the United States, Italy and Spain and spanned the acute and convalescent phases of COVID-19. The prospective study material was composed of cDNA or gDNA derived from T cells, B-cell-depleted T cells, or PBMCs. Deeply sampled blood TCRbeta repertoires from subjects exposed to, actively infected with, or recovered from COVID-19 were included in the dataset. The repertoires were made available in a free public database intended to serve as a resource for research on the immune response to SARS-CoV-2. The samples were drawn from two sources: the first 160 participants of the ongoing ImmuneRACE study, and about 1,300 subjects contributed by 6 global collaborators. A de-identified subject ID, COVID-19 status, age in years and sex were almost always included in the sample metadata. Where available, HLA class I and class II types were obtained from metadata supplied by the sample provider rather than from assay-based typing. Findings and caveats that apply to the study as a whole: How much clinical and demographic metadata was included differed by source and by participant, and the metadata was provided uncurated.

The immunoSEQ Assay, a bias-controlled multiplex PCR, was used to amplify TCRbeta CDR3 regions from genomic DNA. On the authors' methods: The number of nucleated cells in each sample was estimated by amplification of reference gene primers within the assay. To quantify the absolute abundance of each unique TCRbeta CDR3 rearrangement, sequence reads were collapsed and filtered. Productive Simpson clonality was computed per sample as the square root of Simpson's diversity index over productive rearrangements. This is the immuneACCESS table as TCRdb keeps it, with only in-frame sequences that have V and J called. A part of the clones is gone; compared with another copy, unresolved V genes explain less than half, and the rest is unexplained. The V and J calls and the clone size are those of that table, but D and trimming were determined from the DNA. The sample table shows tens of thousands of clones, and about 89% are seen once. The ten largest clones capture approximately 5.6% of the sample.

Material for sequencing was peripheral blood. The sequence was collected from a man aged 50-59 years with active COVID-19.

The DNA is TGTGCCAGCAGTATTCTAGCGGGAAGCACAGATACGCAGTATTTT. Its translation is CASSILAGSTDTQYF. The rearrangement joined TRBV28 to TRBJ2-3; a stretch of 9 junction bases matches TRBD2. Per the germline V gene, MDHEN is the CDR1 and SYDVKM is the CDR2. From cysteine to phenylalanine, the CDR3 is 15 amino acids long. Kept here is only the CDR3 DNA, which spans 45 bases and is read in frame from base 1. Here V drops 5 bases and J drops 0 bases, and the junction holds 3 bases not matched to any gene. Reference TRBV28 and TRBJ2-3 genes cover what lies past the CDR3, so the full variable domain is DVKVTQSSRYLVKRTGEKVFLECVQDMDHENMFWYRQDPGLGLRLIYFSYDVKMKEKGDIPEGYSVSREKKERFSLILESASTNQTSMYLCASSILAGSTDTQYFGPGTRLTVL.